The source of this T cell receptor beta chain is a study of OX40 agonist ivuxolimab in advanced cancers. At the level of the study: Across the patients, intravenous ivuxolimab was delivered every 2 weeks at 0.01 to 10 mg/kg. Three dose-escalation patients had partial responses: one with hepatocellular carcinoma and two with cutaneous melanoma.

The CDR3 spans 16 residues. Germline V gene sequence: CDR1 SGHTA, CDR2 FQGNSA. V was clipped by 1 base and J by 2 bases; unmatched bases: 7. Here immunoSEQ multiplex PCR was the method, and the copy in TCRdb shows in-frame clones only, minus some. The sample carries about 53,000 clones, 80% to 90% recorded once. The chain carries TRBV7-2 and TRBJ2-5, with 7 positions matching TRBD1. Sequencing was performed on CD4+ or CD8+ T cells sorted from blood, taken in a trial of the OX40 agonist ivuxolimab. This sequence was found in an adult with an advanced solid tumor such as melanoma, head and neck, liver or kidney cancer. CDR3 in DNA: TGTGCCAGCAGCTTAGATTCGTCGGGACAGCAAGAGACCCAGTACTTC. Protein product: CASSLDSSGQQETQYF.